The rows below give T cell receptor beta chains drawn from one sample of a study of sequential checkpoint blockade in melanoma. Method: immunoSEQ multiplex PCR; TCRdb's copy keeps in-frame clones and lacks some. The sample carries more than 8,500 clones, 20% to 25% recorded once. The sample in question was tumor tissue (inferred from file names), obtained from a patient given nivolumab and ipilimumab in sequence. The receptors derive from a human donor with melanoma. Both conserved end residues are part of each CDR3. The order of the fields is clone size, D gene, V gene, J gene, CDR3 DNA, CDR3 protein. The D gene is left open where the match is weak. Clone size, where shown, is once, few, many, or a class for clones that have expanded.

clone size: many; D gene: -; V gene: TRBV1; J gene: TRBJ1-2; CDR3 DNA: TGCGCCAGCAGCCAAGACCTGACCGACAGGGCCTCGGGCTACACCTTC; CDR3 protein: CASSQDLTDRASGYTF
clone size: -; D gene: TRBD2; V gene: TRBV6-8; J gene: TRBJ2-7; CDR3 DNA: TGTGCCAGCAGTTATAGGACTAGCGGGGGCCTCGACTACGAGCAGTACTTC; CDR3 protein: CASSYRTSGGLDYEQYF
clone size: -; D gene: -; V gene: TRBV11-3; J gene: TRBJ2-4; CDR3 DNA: TGTGCCAGCAGCCCCGCCGGGACACAAAACATTCAGTACTTC; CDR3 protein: CASSPAGTQNIQYF
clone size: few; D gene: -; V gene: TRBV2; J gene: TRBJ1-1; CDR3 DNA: TGTGCCAGCACTGGTTTCCTGAACACTGAAGCTTTCTTT; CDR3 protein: CASTGFLNTEAFF
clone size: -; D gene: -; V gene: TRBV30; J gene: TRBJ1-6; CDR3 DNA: TGTGCCTGGAGCGGGGGGGATTCACCCCTCCACTTT; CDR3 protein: CAWSGGDSPLHF
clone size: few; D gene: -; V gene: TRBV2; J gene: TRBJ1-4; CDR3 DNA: TGTGCCAGCAGCGGGATCGAAGAAAAACTGTTTTTT; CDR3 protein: CASSGIEEKLFF
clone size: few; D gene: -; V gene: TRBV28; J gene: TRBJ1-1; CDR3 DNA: TGTGCCACCACAGCCGGCGGGAGGGACACTGAAGCTTTCTTT; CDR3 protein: CATTAGGRDTEAFF
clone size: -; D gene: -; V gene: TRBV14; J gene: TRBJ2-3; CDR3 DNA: TGTGCCAGCAGCCAAGTTAGCGGAAGCACAGATACGCAGTATTTT; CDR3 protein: CASSQVSGSTDTQYF
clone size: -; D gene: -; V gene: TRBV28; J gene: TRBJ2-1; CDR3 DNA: TGTGCCAGCAGTTCGGCTGCGGCTACCTCCTACAATGAGCAGTTCTTC; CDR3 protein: CASSSAAATSYNEQFF
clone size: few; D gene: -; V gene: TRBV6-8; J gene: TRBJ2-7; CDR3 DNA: TGTGCCAGCAGCCCGCACCGGTACGAGCAGTACTTC; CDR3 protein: CASSPHRYEQYF
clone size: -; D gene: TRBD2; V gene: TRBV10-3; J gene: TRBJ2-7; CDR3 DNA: TGTGCCATCAGTGAGTTCCGGGGGGACTACGAGCAGTACTTC; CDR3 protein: CAISEFRGDYEQYF
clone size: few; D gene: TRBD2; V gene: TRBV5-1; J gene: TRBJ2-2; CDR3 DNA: TGCGCCAGCAGCCAGGGACTAGCGGTCGGTACCGGGGAGCTGTTTTTT; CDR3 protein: CASSQGLAVGTGELFF
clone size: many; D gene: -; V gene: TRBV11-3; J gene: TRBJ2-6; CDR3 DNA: TGTGCCAGCAGCAAGACCGGGGGACCTGGGGCCAACGTCCTGACTTTC; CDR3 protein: CASSKTGGPGANVLTF
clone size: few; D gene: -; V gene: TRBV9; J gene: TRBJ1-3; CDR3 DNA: TGTGCCAGCTCGGGGACGGGGGCGTCTGGAAACACCATATATTTT; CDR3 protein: CASSGTGASGNTIYF
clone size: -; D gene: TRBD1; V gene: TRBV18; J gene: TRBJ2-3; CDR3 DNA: TGTGCCAGCTCACCACCGCGACAGGGGGCCTTCCGGGAAGATACGCAGTATTTT; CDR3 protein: CASSPPRQGAFREDTQYF
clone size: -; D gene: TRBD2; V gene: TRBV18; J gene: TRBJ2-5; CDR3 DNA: TGTGCCAGCTCAGTGATAGCGGGGGGCGAAGAGACCCAGTACTTC; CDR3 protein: CASSVIAGGEETQYF
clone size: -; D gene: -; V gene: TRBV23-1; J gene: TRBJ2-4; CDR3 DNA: TGCGCCAGCAGTCAATCTCAAGAAACGGCCAAAAACATTCAGTACTTC; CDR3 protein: CASSQSQETAKNIQYF
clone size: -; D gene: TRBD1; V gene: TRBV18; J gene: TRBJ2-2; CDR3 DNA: TGTGCCAGCTCACCCGGAGCGGGACAGGGGAACACCGGGGAGCTGTTTTTT; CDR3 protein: CASSPGAGQGNTGELFF
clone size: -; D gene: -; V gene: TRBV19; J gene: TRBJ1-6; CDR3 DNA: TGTGCCAGTAGTATAGATCAAGGATTTTCACCCCTCCACTTT; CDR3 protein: CASSIDQGFSPLHF
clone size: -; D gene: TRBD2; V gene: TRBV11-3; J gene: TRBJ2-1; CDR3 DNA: TGTGCCAGCAGCCCCCGGACTAGCGGGGGCAACAATGAGCAGTTCTTC; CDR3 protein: CASSPRTSGGNNEQFF
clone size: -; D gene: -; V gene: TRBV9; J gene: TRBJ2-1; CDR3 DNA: TGTGCCAGCAGCGTAGCTTCGGGGGCTTATGAGCAGTTCTTC; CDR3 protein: CASSVASGAYEQFF
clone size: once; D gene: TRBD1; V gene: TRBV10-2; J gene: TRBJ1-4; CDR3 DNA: TGCGCCAGCAGTGAGCCGGGACAGGGCGAAAAACTGTTTTTT; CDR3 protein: CASSEPGQGEKLFF
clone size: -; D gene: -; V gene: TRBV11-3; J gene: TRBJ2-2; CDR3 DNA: TGTGCCAGCAGCTTCAGGACAGGCGGGACTGGGGAGCTGTTTTTT; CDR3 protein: CASSFRTGGTGELFF
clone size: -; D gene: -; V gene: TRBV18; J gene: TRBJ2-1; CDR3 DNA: TGTGCCAGCTCACAGGGGGTTAGCTCCTACAATGAGCAGTTCTTC; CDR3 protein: CASSQGVSSYNEQFF
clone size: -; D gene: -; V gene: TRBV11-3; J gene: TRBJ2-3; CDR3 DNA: TGTGCCAGCAGAGAAACGGGGCATCCCACAGATACGCAGTATTTT; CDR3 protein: CASRETGHPTDTQYF
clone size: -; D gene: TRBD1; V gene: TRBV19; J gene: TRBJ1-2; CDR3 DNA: TGTGCCAGTAGTCCCTGGACAGGGGGAAGTTATGGCTACACCTTC; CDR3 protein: CASSPWTGGSYGYTF
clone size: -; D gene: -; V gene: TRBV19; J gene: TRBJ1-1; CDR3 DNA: TGTGCCAGCCGCCTTTCAGGGAGACCCGACACTGAAGCTTTCTTT; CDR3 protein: CASRLSGRPDTEAFF
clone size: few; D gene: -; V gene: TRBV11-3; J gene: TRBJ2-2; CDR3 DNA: TGTGCCAGCAGCCCCTTCCCCGTACAAATTGCGAACACCGGGGAGCTGTTTTTT; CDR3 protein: CASSPFPVQIANTGELFF
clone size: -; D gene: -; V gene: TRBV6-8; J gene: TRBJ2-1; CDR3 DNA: TGTGCCAGCAATCCGACGGTAACAGGCGCCTACAATGAGCAGTTCTTC; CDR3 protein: CASNPTVTGAYNEQFF
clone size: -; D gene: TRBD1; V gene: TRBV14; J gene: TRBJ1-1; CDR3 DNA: TGTGCCAGCAGCCAAGGGGCAGACAGGGACGTCGGAAACACTGAAGCTTTCTTT; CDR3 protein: CASSQGADRDVGNTEAFF
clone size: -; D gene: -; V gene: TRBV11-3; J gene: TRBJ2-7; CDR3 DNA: TGTGCCAGCAGCCCCGGAGGGGGTTTCACCTACGAGCAGTACTTC; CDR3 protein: CASSPGGGFTYEQYF
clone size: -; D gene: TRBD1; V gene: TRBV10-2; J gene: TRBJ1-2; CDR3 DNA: TGCGCCAGCAGGGATGATGACAGGGGAGGTGGCTACACCTTC; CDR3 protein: CASRDDDRGGGYTF
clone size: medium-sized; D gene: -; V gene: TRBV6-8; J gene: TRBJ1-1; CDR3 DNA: TGTGCCAGCAGTTATCTCCGGAGAGCCGACACTGAAGCTTTCTTT; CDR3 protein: CASSYLRRADTEAFF
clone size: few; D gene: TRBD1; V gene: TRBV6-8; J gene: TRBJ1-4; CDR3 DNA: TGTGCCAGCAGTGACAGGGACAGTCAACTGTTTTTT; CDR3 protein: CASSDRDSQLFF
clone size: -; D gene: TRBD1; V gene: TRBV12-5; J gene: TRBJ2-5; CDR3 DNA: TGTGCTAGTGGTGGGGACAGGGGGCAAGAGACCCAGTACTTC; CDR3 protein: CASGGDRGQETQYF
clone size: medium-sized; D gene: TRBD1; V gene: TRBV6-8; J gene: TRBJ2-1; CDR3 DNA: TGTGCCAGCAGTTACATCGGGACAGGGGGAACCTACAATGAGCAGTTCTTC; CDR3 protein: CASSYIGTGGTYNEQFF
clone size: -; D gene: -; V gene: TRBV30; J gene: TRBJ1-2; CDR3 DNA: TGTGCCTGGTCCCCGGGGGGGCGCGGCTATGGCTACACCTTC; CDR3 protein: CAWSPGGRGYGYTF
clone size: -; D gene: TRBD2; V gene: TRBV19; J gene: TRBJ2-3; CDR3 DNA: TGTGCCAGTAGTATCGGGCGGGGGGCAGATACGCAGTATTTT; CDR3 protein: CASSIGRGADTQYF
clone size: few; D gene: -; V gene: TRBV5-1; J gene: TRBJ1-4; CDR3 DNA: TGCGCCAGCATGGCGGACATAACTAATGAAAAACTGTTTTTT; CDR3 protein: CASMADITNEKLFF